This T cell receptor (beta chain) comes out of a study of T cell responses to AZD1222 COVID-19 vaccine. Study-level points and caveats: Donors were mostly white British, more females; clonal diversity possibly underestimated.

Produced via immunoSEQ multiplex PCR; TCRdb's table is partial and in-frame only. Altogether around 130,000 clones are present, 80% to 90% being singletons, with the ten largest covering 9.5%. V lost 5 bases, J lost 5 bases, and 6 bases stayed unmatched. The CDR3 runs to 15 residues. Germline V CDR1 and CDR2: SGHAT, FQNNGV. Points on this clone: Its antigen is undetermined.

The sequence was collected from an adult who received the AZD1222 COVID-19 vaccine. The sequencing used peripheral blood, collected 28 days after the second AZD1222 dose. The V and J genes are TRBV11-2 and TRBJ1-4; 9 bases map to TRBD1. The CDR3 DNA reads TGTGCCAGCAGCGCCGGGACAGGGAGAAATGAAAAACTGTTTTTT. It codes for CASSAGTGRNEKLFF.